Listed below are T cell receptor beta chains from one sample, sequenced in a study of blood T cell repertoires in COVID-19. Generated by immunoSEQ multiplex PCR, the TCRdb table keeps only in-frame clones and is missing some. Among some 460,000 clones, roughly 90% were seen once, and the ten largest hold 4.3%. Sequenced sample: peripheral blood. The receptors here all came from a woman in her 30s with acute or convalescent COVID-19. The CDR3 runs from the conserved cysteine through the conserved F or W. D genes are given only for firm matches. Not all rows give a size; the values are once, few, many and, for expanded clones, a class.

abundance,d_gene,j_gene,v_gene,CDR3nt,CDR3aa
NA,TRBD1,TRBJ1-1,TRBV5-1,TGCGCCAGCAGCCCCGGGACAGGTACTAACACTGAAGCTTTCTTT,CASSPGTGTNTEAFF
once,NA,TRBJ1-1,TRBV6-5,TGTGCCAGCACCCTCGGAGTTTCTGGTACTGAAGCTTTCTTT,CASTLGVSGTEAFF
NA,TRBD2,TRBJ2-1,TRBV18,TGTGCCAGCTCACCAACCCTAGCGGGGGGTCCTTACAATGAGCAGTTCTTC,CASSPTLAGGPYNEQFF
NA,NA,TRBJ2-1,TRBV30,TGTGCCTGGAGTTTGCAGTCCTACAATGAGCAGTTCTTC,CAWSLQSYNEQFF
NA,NA,TRBJ2-1,TRBV2,TGTGCCAGCAGTGAGACGGGGGAGTACAATGAGCAGTTCTTC,CASSETGEYNEQFF
NA,TRBD2,TRBJ2-3,TRBV9,TGTGCCAGCAGCCCTGGGAGGGGAACTAGCACAGATACGCAGTATTTT,CASSPGRGTSTDTQYF
NA,NA,TRBJ2-2,TRBV9,TGTGCCAGCAGCGGAGGCAGGGAAATTCCTGCCGGGGAGCTGTTTTTT,CASSGGREIPAGELFF
NA,NA,TRBJ2-7,TRBV28,TGTGCCAGCAGACGATCGGCAGGGCGGTTTGTCGGGCAGTACTTC,CASRRSAGRFVGQYF
NA,NA,TRBJ1-1,TRBV5-1,TGCGCCAGCAGCTTACGACGAGGGCTTGAAGCTTTCTTT,CASSLRRGLEAFF
NA,NA,TRBJ1-5,TRBV6-1,TGTGCCAGCAGTGAAGACGGCACAGGGAGATATAGCAATCAGCCCCAGCATTTT,CASSEDGTGRYSNQPQHF
once,TRBD1,TRBJ1-1,TRBV25-1,TGTGCCAGCAGTGAAAGGACAGGGGGCTACACTGAAGCTTTCTTT,CASSERTGGYTEAFF
once,TRBD1,TRBJ1-2,TRBV3-1/TRBV3-2,TGTGCCAGCAGCCAGGGACAGACAAACTATGGCTACACCTTC,CASSQGQTNYGYTF
NA,NA,TRBJ2-3,TRBV21-1,TGTGCCAGCGGGGACAGGGCTAGCACAGATACGCAGTATTTT,CASGDRASTDTQYF
once,TRBD1,TRBJ2-1,TRBV3-1/TRBV3-2,TGTGCCAGCAGCCATTTGACAGGGGGCAATGAGCAGTTCTTC,CASSHLTGGNEQFF
once,NA,TRBJ2-7,TRBV3-1/TRBV3-2,TGTGCCAGCAGCCTAACAGGGTACTCCTACGAGCAGTACTTC,CASSLTGYSYEQYF
NA,TRBD1,TRBJ1-6,TRBV3-1/TRBV3-2,TGTGCCAGCAGCCACCGGGACAGGGGTAATTCACCCCTCCACTTT,CASSHRDRGNSPLHF
NA,NA,TRBJ1-1,TRBV15,TGTGCCACCAGCAGAGTAGGAGGGTCGTTAACCGACACTGAAGCTTTCTTT,CATSRVGGSLTDTEAFF
NA,NA,TRBJ2-2,TRBV2,TGTGCCAGCAGACGAGAGAGGGCGTTACCCGGGGAGCTGTTTTTT,CASRRERALPGELFF